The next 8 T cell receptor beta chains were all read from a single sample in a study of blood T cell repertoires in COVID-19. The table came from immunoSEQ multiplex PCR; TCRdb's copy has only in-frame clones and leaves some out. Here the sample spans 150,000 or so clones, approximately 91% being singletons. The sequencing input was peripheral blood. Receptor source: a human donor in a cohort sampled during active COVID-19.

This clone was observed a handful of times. CDR3 loop: CASSLSYGTGDTEAFF. CDR3 coding DNA: TGTGCCAGCAGCCTATCATATGGGACAGGGGACACTGAAGCTTTCTTT. V and J are TRBV7-9 and TRBJ1-1; TRBD1 agrees at 10 bases. From germline, CDR1 is SEHNR and CDR2 FQNEAQ (reference sequence). Trimming cost V 5 bases and J 3 bases; bases outside gene matches: 9. The CDR3 totals 16 residues. Full variable domain (missing parts from reference TRBV7-9 and TRBJ1-1): DTGVSQNPRHKITKRGQNVTFRCDPISEHNRLYWYRQTLGQGPEFLTYFQNEAQLEKSRLLSDRFSAERPKGSFSTLEIQRTEQGDSAMYLCASSLSYGTGDTEAFFGQGTRLTVV.

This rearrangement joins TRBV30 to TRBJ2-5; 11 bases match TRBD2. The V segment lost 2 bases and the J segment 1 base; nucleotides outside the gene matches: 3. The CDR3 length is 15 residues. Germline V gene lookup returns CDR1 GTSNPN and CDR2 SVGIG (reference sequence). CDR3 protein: CAWSSGTSGQETQYF. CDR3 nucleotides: TGTGCCTGGAGTTCCGGGACTAGCGGCCAAGAGACCCAGTACTTC.

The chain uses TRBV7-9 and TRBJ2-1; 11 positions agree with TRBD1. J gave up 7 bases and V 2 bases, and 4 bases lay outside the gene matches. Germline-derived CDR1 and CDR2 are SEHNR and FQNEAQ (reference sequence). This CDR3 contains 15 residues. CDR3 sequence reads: CASSLKDRGLNEQFF. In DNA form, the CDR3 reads TGTGCCAGCAGCTTAAAGGACAGGGGGCTAAATGAGCAGTTCTTC.

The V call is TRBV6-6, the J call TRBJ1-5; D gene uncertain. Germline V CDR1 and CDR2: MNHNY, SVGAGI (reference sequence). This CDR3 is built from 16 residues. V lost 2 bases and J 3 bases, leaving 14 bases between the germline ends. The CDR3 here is CASSYGHTQSNQPQHF. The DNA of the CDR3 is TGTGCCAGCAGTTACGGGCACACGCAATCCAATCAGCCCCAGCATTTT.

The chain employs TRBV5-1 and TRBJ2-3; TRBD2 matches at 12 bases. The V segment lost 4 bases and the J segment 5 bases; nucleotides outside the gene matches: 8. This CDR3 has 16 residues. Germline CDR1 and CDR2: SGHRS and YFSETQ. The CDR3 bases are TGCGCCAGCAGCGTAGCTAGCGGGGGGGCGATAGATACGCAGTATTTT. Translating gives CASSVASGGAIDTQYF.

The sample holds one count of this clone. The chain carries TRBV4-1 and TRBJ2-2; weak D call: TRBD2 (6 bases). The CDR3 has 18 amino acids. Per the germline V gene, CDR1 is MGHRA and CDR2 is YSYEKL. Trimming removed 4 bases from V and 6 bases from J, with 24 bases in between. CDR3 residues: CASSPPGGGARIPGELFF. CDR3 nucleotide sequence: TGCGCCAGCAGCCCCCCAGGAGGAGGGGCGCGGATACCCGGGGAGCTGTTTTTT.

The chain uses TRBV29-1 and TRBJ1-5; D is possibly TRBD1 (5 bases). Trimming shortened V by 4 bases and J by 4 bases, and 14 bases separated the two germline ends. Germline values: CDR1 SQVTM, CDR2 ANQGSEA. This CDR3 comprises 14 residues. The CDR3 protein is CSVAVAGINQPQHF. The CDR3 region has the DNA TGCAGCGTTGCGGTGGCAGGGATAAATCAGCCCCAGCATTTT. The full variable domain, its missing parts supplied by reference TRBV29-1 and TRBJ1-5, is SAVISQKPSRDICQRGTSLTIQCQVDSQVTMMFWYRQQPGQSLTLIATANQGSEATYESGFVIDKFPISRPNLTFSTLTVSNMSPEDSSIYLCSVAVAGINQPQHFGDGTRLSIL.

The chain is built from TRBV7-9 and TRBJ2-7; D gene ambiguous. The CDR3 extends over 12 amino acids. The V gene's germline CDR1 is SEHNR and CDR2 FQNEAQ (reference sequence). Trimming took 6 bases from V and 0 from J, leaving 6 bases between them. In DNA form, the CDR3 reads TGTGCCAGCAGTACCGGCTCCTACGAGCAGTACTTC. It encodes CASSTGSYEQYF.